These T cell receptor beta chains were read from a single sample in a study of siplizumab effects on memory and regulatory T cells. This table comes from immunoSEQ multiplex PCR, and its TCRdb copy is limited to in-frame clones, with some not included. The data hold 50,000 to 70,000 clones, with roughly 96% observed a single time. The sample was naive CD8+ T cells sorted from blood. The receptors stem from a human donor in good health. Both conserved end residues are part of each CDR3. A D gene is named only where the DNA matches it firmly. Expanded clones get a size class; other rows say once, few or many, or leave the size out.

TGTGCCAGCAGTTCCCCTAGCGGGTGGGAGACCCAGTACTTC	CASSSPSGWETQYF	NA	TRBV6-5	TRBJ2-5	TRBD2
TGTGCCAGCAGCTTAATTCAACAGGGGAGTGGGGAGACCCAGTACTTC	CASSLIQQGSGETQYF	NA	TRBV7-9	TRBJ2-5	TRBD1
TGTGCCAGCAGCCCAGAGGACAGTCCTTCCTATGGCTACACCTTC	CASSPEDSPSYGYTF	NA	TRBV11-2	TRBJ1-2	NA
TGCGCCAGCAGCCAATCGAACACCGGGGAGCTGTTTTTT	CASSQSNTGELFF	NA	TRBV4-1	TRBJ2-2	NA
TGTGCCAGTAGCCCGGGACAGTACGAGCAGTACTTC	CASSPGQYEQYF	NA	TRBV19	TRBJ2-7	TRBD1
TGCGCCAGCAGCCAAGATCATGGGACAGGGTATGGCTACACCTTC	CASSQDHGTGYGYTF	NA	TRBV4-1	TRBJ1-2	TRBD1
TGTGCCAGCAGCAAAGTACGACTCCAGGCACCTAGAGAAGCTTTCTTT	CASSKVRLQAPREAFF	once	TRBV21-1	TRBJ1-1	NA
TGTGCCTGGATCACGCAGGGTAGCGACGAGCAGTACTTC	CAWITQGSDEQYF	NA	TRBV30	TRBJ2-7	NA
TGTGCTAGTGGTTTGTCGAGGGGGCTTGGCTACACCTTC	CASGLSRGLGYTF	NA	TRBV12-5	TRBJ1-2	TRBD1
TGTGCAAGTCGCTTAGCTCCGGGACAGCTTAATTCACCCCTCCACTTT	CASRLAPGQLNSPLHF	NA	TRBV12-2	TRBJ1-6	NA
TGTGCCAGCAGCTTTGGCAGGGGGAGGTCCGAGCAGTACTTC	CASSFGRGRSEQYF	once	TRBV5-6	TRBJ2-7	NA
TGTGCCAGCAGCGAAAACGGGGGGAAGGAGACCCAGTACTTC	CASSENGGKETQYF	NA	TRBV7-3	TRBJ2-5	TRBD2
TGCGCCAGCAGCCCCCGACAGGGCTACGAGCAGTACTTC	CASSPRQGYEQYF	NA	TRBV4-1	TRBJ2-7	TRBD1
TGTGCCAGCAGTTTTAGGGGGGTTTTGTACGAGCAGTACTTC	CASSFRGVLYEQYF	NA	TRBV28	TRBJ2-7	NA
TGTGCCACCAGCGGAAGCGGGGGAATTGGAGATCAGCCCCAGCATTTT	CATSGSGGIGDQPQHF	NA	TRBV15	TRBJ1-5	NA
TGCGCCAGCAGTGGGCGGAGAAGGGATCAGCCCCAGCATTTT	CASSGRRRDQPQHF	NA	TRBV10-1	TRBJ1-5	NA
TGCGCCAGCAGCCGGGGACTAGCGGGGGGAGAGACCCAGTACTTC	CASSRGLAGGETQYF	NA	TRBV5-1	TRBJ2-5	TRBD2
TGTGCCTGGGGGGGAGGCTCCTACGAGCAGTACTTC	CAWGGGSYEQYF	NA	TRBV30	TRBJ2-7	NA
TGTGCCAGCAGTTACACCTCAGACACTTTCGCCGGGGAGCTGTTTTTT	CASSYTSDTFAGELFF	NA	TRBV6-5	TRBJ2-2	NA
TGTGCCAGCAGTACACTAGCGGGGGGGCTGTTCGAGCAGTACTTC	CASSTLAGGLFEQYF	NA	TRBV27	TRBJ2-7	TRBD2
TGTGCCAGCAGCGCCCCCAGGGGGGGGCTGAACAATGAGCAGTTCTTC	CASSAPRGGLNNEQFF	NA	TRBV9	TRBJ2-1	NA
TGTGCCAGCAGCGGGGAGGGGACAATGAGCAATGAGCAGTTCTTC	CASSGEGTMSNEQFF	NA	TRBV9	TRBJ2-1	NA
TGTGCCAGCAGCTTAGAGACCGAGTGGAATGAGCAGTTCTTC	CASSLETEWNEQFF	once	TRBV11-1	TRBJ2-1	NA